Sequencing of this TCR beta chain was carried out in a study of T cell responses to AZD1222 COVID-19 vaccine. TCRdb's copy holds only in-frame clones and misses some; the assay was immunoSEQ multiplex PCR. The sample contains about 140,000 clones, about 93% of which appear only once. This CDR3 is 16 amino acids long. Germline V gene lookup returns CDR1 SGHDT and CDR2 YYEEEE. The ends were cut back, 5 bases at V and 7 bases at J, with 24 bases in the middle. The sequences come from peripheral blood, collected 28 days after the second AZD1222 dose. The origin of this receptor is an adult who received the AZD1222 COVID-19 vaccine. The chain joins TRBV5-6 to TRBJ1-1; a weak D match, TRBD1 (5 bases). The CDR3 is CASSPGGTVGYVEAFF. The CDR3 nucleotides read TGTGCCAGCAGTCCGGGGGGGACGGTCGGGTATGTTGAAGCTTTCTTT.